What follows is one T cell receptor beta chain and its context. Antigen: not known. The germline CDR1 and CDR2 sequences are MNHNS and SASEGT. The CDR3 totals 14 residues. V was shortened by 2 bases and J by 1 base, with 6 bases between the two germline ends. The data are from a study of cytomegalovirus exposure and HLA in healthy donors. Study overall: In an early release, HLA-typed donors contributed approximately 82 million unique TCR sequences. General study findings and limits: A later analysis reportedly identified an Asian-associated ancestry cluster as carrying fewer N-insertions than the 666-donor mean. Several of the most significant clusters were apparently associated with common viral pathogens in a later analysis. Most sequenced TCRs were rare (though some public TCRs occurred in many donors).

The PCR employed 60 Vbeta primers together with 13 Jbeta primers. The repertoire was sequenced with immunoSEQ multiplex PCR; TCRdb's copy has only in-frame clones and lacks some. The sample has 150,000 to 200,000 clones; about three quarters are singletons. The sequence came from a female donor in good health and CMV-seronegative. The source material was PBMCs. This chain uses TRBV6-1 with TRBJ1-5; D gene ambiguous. CDR3 loop: CASSERESNQPQHF. DNA of the CDR3: TGTGCCAGCAGTGAAAGGGAGAGCAATCAGCCCCAGCATTTT.